The T cell receptor (beta chain) described here comes from a study of multiple sclerosis patients with progressive multifocal leukoencephalopathy. The time point: time of PML onset. Natalizumab-treated patients developed PML between about 16 and 60 months into natalizumab therapy. The CDR3 runs to 16 residues. V lost 0 bases to trimming and J lost 0 bases, with 12 bases between them. As to this clone: The antigen is unknown.

Each PCR contained spiked synthetic TR CDR3 controls spanning every V-J pairing. Repertoires were generated with immunoSEQ multiplex PCR, while TCRdb's copy carries only in-frame clones and drops some. The sample holds approximately 28,000 clones; about nine tenths are singletons and the top ten take around 6%. Notes on the study in general: Lower normalized Shannon entropy suggested reduced TRB diversity in most PML patients.

This chain connects TRBV5-3 to TRBJ1-2; D is possibly TRBD1 (6 bases). TRBV5-3 is classed as an ORF, of uncertain function. The sequencing here drew on PBMCs, taken from a patient treated with natalizumab. The source of this sequence is a middle-aged woman with progressive multifocal leukoencephalopathy. Written as DNA, the CDR3 is TGTGCCAGAAGCTTGGTGTCGGACAGAGCTAACTATGGCTACACCTTC. Its protein product is CARSLVSDRANYGYTF.